This T cell receptor (beta chain) was captured by sequencing in a study of blood T cell repertoires in COVID-19. Study background: Some COVID-19 samples were acute and others convalescent; all came from the United States, Italy and Spain. The cDNA or gDNA used as material had been derived from T cells, B-cell-depleted T cells, or PBMCs.

CDR3 size: 13 residues. Germline-derived CDR1 and CDR2 are LNHDA and SQIVND (reference sequence). In the authors' methods: How many nucleated cells were present was estimated from reference gene primer amplification. Data came from immunoSEQ multiplex PCR; TCRdb stores just in-frame clones and leaves some out. V and J calls and clone size are those listed in that table; D and trimming were worked out from the DNA. This sample has some 400,000 clones, with roughly 89% found just once. Comments on this clone: Relative to the germline gene, one junction end is altered; a read error may explain this.

The TCR sequence derives from a man between 18 and 29 years old with active or convalescent COVID-19. Specimen: peripheral blood. The chain carries TRBV19 and TRBJ1-2; 9 nucleotides align to TRBD1. The CDR3 protein is CASNIQGADGYTF. CDR3 nucleotides: TGTGCCAGTAATATACAGGGGGCGGATGGCTACACCTTC.